The rows below give T cell receptor beta chains drawn from one sample of a study of blood T cell repertoires in COVID-19. Generated by immunoSEQ multiplex PCR, the TCRdb table keeps only in-frame clones and is missing some. Among about 71,000 clones, 65% to 80% were seen once, and the ten largest hold approximately 29%. The sample consisted of peripheral blood. These receptors all stem from a woman of 80 years or more with active or convalescent COVID-19. CDR3s include the opening cysteine and the closing phenylalanine or tryptophan. Each record gives: J gene, V gene, D gene, clone size, CDR3 DNA, CDR3 protein. A D gene is named only where the DNA matches it firmly. The listing skips clone size in some rows; elsewhere it reads once, few, many or a size class.

TRBJ2-5 TRBV7-2 TRBD2 NA TGTGCCAGCAGCTTAGTCGGGGGGGGAGTGACCCAGTACTTC CASSLVGGGVTQYF
TRBJ2-5 TRBV27 NA NA TGTGCCAGCAGTTTGGGCCCGGGGAAGGAGACCCAGTACTTC CASSLGPGKETQYF
TRBJ2-1 TRBV5-1 TRBD2 NA TGCGCCAGCAGCTTGGCTAGCGGGGGGAACCGTGGGAATGAGCAGTTCTTC CASSLASGGNRGNEQFF
TRBJ1-2 TRBV18 TRBD1 few TGTGCCAGCTCACCACAGGGGGCCTTTGGCTACACCTTC CASSPQGAFGYTF
TRBJ1-1 TRBV7-3 NA NA TGTGCCAGCAGCTTACACCAGGGAGGCGCTGAAGCTTTCTTT CASSLHQGGAEAFF
TRBJ2-3 TRBV7-2 TRBD2 NA TGTGCCAGCAGCACCAGCGGGGGGGCCTCCCGCCCAGATACGCAGTATTTT CASSTSGGASRPDTQYF
TRBJ1-4 TRBV7-8 TRBD1 medium-sized TGTGCCAGCAGCTCAAAGCCCGGACAGGGGAATGAAAAACTGTTTTTT CASSSKPGQGNEKLFF
TRBJ2-1 TRBV9 TRBD2 NA TGTGCCAGCAGCGGATTGACTAGCGGCCCTACAAGTGAGCAGTTCTTC CASSGLTSGPTSEQFF
TRBJ1-2 TRBV4-3 TRBD1 NA TGCGCCAGCAGCCAGGTTCCTGACAGGGACGGCTACACCTTC CASSQVPDRDGYTF
TRBJ1-6 TRBV7-8 NA NA TGTGCCAGCAGCTTAGAGTTGCCGGGGGGAAATTCACCCCTCCACTTT CASSLELPGGNSPLHF
TRBJ1-6 TRBV4-3 NA NA TGCGCCAGCAGCCCCAGGGTTTCTCATAATTCACCCCTCCACTTT CASSPRVSHNSPLHF
TRBJ1-2 TRBV27 NA NA TGTGCCAGCAGTTTAAGTGTCAGGGTAGGAAACTATGGCTACACCTTC CASSLSVRVGNYGYTF
TRBJ2-1 TRBV9 TRBD1 NA TGTGCCAGCAGCGCCTCCGGGACAGGGGTCAATGAGCAGTTCTTC CASSASGTGVNEQFF
TRBJ1-1 TRBV5-4 TRBD1 NA TGTGCCAGCAGCTCTAGGACAGGGGGCGTCGCTGAAGCTTTCTTT CASSSRTGGVAEAFF
TRBJ1-6 TRBV6-6 NA NA TGTGCCAGCAGTGCCCGGGACACCGCCTATAATTCACCCCTCCACTTT CASSARDTAYNSPLHF
TRBJ2-7 TRBV5-1 NA NA TGCGCCAGCAGCTTGGACAGGGACGTCTACGAGCAGTACTTC CASSLDRDVYEQYF
TRBJ1-2 TRBV30 NA NA TGTGCCTGGAGTGTATATCGGGTTGTGGACTATGGCTACACCTTC CAWSVYRVVDYGYTF
TRBJ1-1 TRBV11-2 NA NA TGTGCCAGCACGAAGCATGGGGGGAGCTTTAATATGAACACTGAAGCTTTCTTT CASTKHGGSFNMNTEAFF
TRBJ1-6 TRBV2 NA few TGTGCCAGCAGTGAAGGTGGTCGAGCACCCCTCCACTTT CASSEGGRAPLHF
TRBJ1-1 TRBV7-8 NA NA TGTGCCAGCAGCTTAGGTCAGAACACTGAAGCTTTCTTT CASSLGQNTEAFF